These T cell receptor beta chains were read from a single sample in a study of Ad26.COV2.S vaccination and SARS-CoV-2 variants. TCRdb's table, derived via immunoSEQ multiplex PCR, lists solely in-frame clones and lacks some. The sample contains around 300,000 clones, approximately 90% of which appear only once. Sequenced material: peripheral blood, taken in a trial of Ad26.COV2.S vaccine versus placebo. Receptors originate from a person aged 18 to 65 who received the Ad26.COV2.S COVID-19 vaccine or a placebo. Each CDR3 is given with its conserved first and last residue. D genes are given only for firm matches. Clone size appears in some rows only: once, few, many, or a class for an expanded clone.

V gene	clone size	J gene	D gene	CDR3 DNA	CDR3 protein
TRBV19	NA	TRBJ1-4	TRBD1	TGTGCCAGTAGACCTCGACAGGGTAATGAAAAACTGTTTTTT	CASRPRQGNEKLFF
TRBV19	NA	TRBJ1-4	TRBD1	TGTGCCAGTAGTATGCGGACAGGGGATACAAATGAAAAACTGTTTTTT	CASSMRTGDTNEKLFF
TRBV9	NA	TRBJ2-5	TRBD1	TGTGCCAGCAGTCGTTCCGACAGGGTTGAGACCCAGTACTTC	CASSRSDRVETQYF
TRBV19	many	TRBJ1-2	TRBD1	TGTGCCAGTAGTATCACAGGGGGCGCTTCACCTTCAGTCTACACCTTC	CASSITGGASPSVYTF
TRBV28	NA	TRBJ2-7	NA	TGTGCCAGCAGTTTACCTCGACGGCTAGGATACGAGCAGTACTTC	CASSLPRRLGYEQYF
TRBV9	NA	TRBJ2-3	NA	TGTGCCAGCAGCCCGGGGGATGGCGCCACAGATACGCAGTATTTT	CASSPGDGATDTQYF
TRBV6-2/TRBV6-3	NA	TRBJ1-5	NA	TGTGCCAGCAGTTACGAAAGGGGGGAACAGCCCCAGCATTTT	CASSYERGEQPQHF
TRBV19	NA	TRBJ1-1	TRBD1	TGTGCCAGTAGTCCAGACAGGGGGAACACTGAAGCTTTCTTT	CASSPDRGNTEAFF
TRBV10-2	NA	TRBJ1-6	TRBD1	TGCGCCAGCAGTGTCAGGGCAGGGGGGACCAATGTGTCACCCCTCCACTTT	CASSVRAGGTNVSPLHF
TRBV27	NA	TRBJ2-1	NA	TGTGCCAGCACCTCAAACAATGAGCAGTTCTTC	CASTSNNEQFF
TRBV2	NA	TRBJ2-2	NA	TGTGCCAGCAGTGAAAAGCGGGACACCGGGGAGCTGTTTTTT	CASSEKRDTGELFF
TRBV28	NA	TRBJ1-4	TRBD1	TGTGCCAGCAAGGACAGGAATAATGAAAAACTGTTTTTT	CASKDRNNEKLFF
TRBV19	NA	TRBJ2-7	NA	TGTGCCAGTAGTATAGTGCTGGGCGGCTCCTACGAGCAGTACTTC	CASSIVLGGSYEQYF
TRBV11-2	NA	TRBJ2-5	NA	TGTGCCAGCAGCCCCCCAGGGGTCGGCCTACAAGAGACCCAGTACTTC	CASSPPGVGLQETQYF
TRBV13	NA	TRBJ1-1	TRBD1	TGTGCCAGCAGCGTAGACAGGGAGACTGAAGCTTTCTTT	CASSVDRETEAFF
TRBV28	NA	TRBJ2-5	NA	TGTGCCAGCAGTTTGGTGGGGGGTGAGACCCAGTACTTC	CASSLVGGETQYF
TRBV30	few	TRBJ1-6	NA	TGTGCCTGGAATGCAGACACGAATTCACCCCTCCACTTT	CAWNADTNSPLHF
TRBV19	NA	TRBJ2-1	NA	TGTGCCAGTAGTATAGCGGGAGCTGATGAGCAGTTCTTC	CASSIAGADEQFF
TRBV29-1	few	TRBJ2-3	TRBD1	TGCAGCGTCTCGGACAGGCCCTGGGAAAGCACAGATACGCAGTATTTT	CSVSDRPWESTDTQYF
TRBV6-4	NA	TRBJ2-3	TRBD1	TGTGCCAGCAGGCTTTCACAGGGGTCGGATACGCAGTATTTT	CASRLSQGSDTQYF
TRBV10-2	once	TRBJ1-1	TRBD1	TGCGCCAGCAGTGATAGACAGGGGGCGAACACTGAAGCTTTCTTT	CASSDRQGANTEAFF
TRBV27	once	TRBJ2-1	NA	TGTGCCAGCAGTTTTGGGCGGCCTGCCTACAATGAGCAGTTCTTC	CASSFGRPAYNEQFF
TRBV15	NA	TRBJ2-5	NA	TGTGCCACCAGCAGCTCCCGGGACAAAGGAGAAGAGACCCAGTACTTC	CATSSSRDKGEETQYF
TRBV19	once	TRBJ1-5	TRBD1	TGTGCCAGTAGTATGCGAACAGGACAGGGCAATCAGCCCCAGCATTTT	CASSMRTGQGNQPQHF
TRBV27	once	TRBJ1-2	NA	TGTGCCAGCAGTTCCTCAGGGTATGGCTACACCTTC	CASSSSGYGYTF